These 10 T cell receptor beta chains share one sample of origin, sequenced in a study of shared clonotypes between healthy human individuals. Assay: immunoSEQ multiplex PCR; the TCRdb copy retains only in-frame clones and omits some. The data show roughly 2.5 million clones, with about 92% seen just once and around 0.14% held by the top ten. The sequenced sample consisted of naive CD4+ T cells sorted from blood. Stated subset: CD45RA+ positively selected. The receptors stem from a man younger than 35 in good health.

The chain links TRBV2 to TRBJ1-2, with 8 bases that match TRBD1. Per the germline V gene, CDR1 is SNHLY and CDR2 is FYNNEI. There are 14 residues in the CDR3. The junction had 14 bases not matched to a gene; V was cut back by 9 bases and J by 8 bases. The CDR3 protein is CASSTQGGGKGYTF. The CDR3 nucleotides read TGTGCCAGTTCGACACAGGGGGGTGGTAAAGGCTACACCTTC.

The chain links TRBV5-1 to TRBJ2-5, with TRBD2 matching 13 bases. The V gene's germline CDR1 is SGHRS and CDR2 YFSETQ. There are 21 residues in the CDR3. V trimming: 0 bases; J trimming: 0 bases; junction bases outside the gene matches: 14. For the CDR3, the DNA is TGCGCCAGCAGCTTGGAGCTCTCTTGGACTAGCGGGGGACCGTACCAAGAGACCCAGTACTTC. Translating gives CASSLELSWTSGGPYQETQYF.

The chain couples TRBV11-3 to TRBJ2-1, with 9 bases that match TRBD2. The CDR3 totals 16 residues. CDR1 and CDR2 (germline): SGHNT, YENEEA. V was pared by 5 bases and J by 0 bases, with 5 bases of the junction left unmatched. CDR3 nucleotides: TGTGCCAGCAGCAAGAGCGGGAGGACCTCCTACAATGAGCAGTTCTTC. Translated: CASSKSGRTSYNEQFF.

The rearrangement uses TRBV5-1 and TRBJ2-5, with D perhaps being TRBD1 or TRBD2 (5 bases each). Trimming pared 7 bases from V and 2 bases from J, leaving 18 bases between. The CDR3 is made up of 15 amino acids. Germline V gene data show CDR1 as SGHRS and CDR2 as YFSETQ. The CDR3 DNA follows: TGCGCCAGCGCCTCTGTGTTTGGGGGTCAAGAGACCCAGTACTTC. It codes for CASASVFGGQETQYF.

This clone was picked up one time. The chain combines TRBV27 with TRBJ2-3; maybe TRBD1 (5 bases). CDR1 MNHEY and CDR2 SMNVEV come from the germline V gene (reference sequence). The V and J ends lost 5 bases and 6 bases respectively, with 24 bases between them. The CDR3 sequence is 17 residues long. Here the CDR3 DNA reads TGTGCCAGCAGTCCCCCTCGACAGTTTAATCCCTCTGATACGCAGTATTTT. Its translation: CASSPPRQFNPSDTQYF.

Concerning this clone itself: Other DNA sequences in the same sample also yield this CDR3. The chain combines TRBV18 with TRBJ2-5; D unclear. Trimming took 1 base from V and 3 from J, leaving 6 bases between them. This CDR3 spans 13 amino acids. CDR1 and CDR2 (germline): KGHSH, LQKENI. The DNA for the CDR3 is TGTGCCAGCTCACCACGTACGGAAGAGACCCAGTACTTC. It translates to CASSPRTEETQYF.

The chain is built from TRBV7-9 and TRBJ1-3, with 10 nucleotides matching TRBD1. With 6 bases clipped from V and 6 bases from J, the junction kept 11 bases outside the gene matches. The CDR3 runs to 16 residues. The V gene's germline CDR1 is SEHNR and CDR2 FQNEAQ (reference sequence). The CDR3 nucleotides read TGTGCCAGCAGACCCCCGACAGGGGGCGCGGTAAACACCATATATTTT. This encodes CASRPPTGGAVNTIYF.

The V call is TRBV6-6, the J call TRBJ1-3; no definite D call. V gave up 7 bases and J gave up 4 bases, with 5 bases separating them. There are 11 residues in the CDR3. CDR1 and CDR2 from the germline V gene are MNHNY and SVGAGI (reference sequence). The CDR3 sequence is CASTEGNTIYF. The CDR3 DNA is TGTGCCAGCACTGAAGGAAACACCATATATTTT.

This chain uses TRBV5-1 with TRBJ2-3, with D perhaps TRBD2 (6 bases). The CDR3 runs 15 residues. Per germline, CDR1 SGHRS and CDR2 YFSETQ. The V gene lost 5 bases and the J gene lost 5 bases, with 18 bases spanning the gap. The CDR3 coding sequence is TGCGCCAGCAGAGAGGGGTCTCCAGCGGGAGATACGCAGTATTTT. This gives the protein CASREGSPAGDTQYF.

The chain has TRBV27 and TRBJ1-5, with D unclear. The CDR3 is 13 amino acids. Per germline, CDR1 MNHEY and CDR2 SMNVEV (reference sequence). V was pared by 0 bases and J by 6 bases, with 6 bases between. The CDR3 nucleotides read TGTGCCAGCAGTTTATCAGGTCGTCAGCCCCAGCATTTT. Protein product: CASSLSGRQPQHF.